The 30 T cell receptor beta chains listed next were all sequenced from one sample in a study of blood T cell repertoires in COVID-19. Generated by immunoSEQ multiplex PCR, the TCRdb table keeps only in-frame clones and is missing some. The sample includes around 150,000 clones, roughly 79% of them seen just once. The sequenced material came from peripheral blood. All receptors derive from a woman at least 80 years old with acute or convalescent COVID-19.

The chain is built from TRBV19 and TRBJ2-7, with 9 bases aligning to TRBD2. The CDR3 is 15 residues long. V dropped 3 bases and J dropped 3; count of bases not matched to a gene: 6. Germline CDR1 reads LNHDA; CDR2 reads SQIVND (reference sequence). The CDR3 here is CASSIQREAYYEQYF. The CDR3 bases are TGTGCCAGTAGTATCCAGCGGGAGGCCTACTACGAGCAGTACTTC.

V is TRBV6-2 or TRBV6-3 and J is TRBJ1-2; 8 bases are a match to TRBD1. V was clipped by 6 bases and J by 8 bases; unmatched bases: 8. The CDR3 has 13 amino acids. CDR1 and CDR2 (germline): MNHEY, SVGEGT. The CDR3 sequence is CASSDSGGRGYTF. Here the CDR3 DNA reads TGTGCCAGCAGCGACTCAGGGGGCAGAGGCTACACCTTC.

The chain is built from TRBV14 and TRBJ1-5; 8 positions match TRBD1. The trim removed 1 base at V and 5 bases at J, leaving 4 bases unmatched. This CDR3 is built from 15 residues. CDR1 is SGHDN, CDR2 FVKESK, per germline. CDR3 sequence reads: CASSQGQGRHQPQHF. The CDR3 nucleotides are TGTGCCAGCAGCCAAGGACAGGGGCGGCATCAGCCCCAGCATTTT.

V gene TRBV11-2 combines with J gene TRBJ2-7, with 8 positions matching TRBD1. Germline CDR1 is SGHAT and CDR2 is FQNNGV. This CDR3 region has 15 residues. V shed 5 bases, J shed 4 bases, and the junction held 10 bases outside the gene matches. As DNA, the CDR3 is TGTGCCAGCAGCCTGGGGACAGGCCCCTCTTACGAGCAGTACTTC. Translated, it gives CASSLGTGPSYEQYF.

The chain links TRBV11-2 to TRBJ2-1; tentatively, D is TRBD1 (6 bases). Germline V lookup: CDR1 SGHAT, CDR2 FQNNGV. The CDR3 loop spans 15 amino acids. Trimming cost V 5 bases and J 11 bases, with 22 bases left between them. The CDR3 is CASSPTAGARGKQFF. CDR3 coding DNA: TGTGCCAGCAGCCCAACCGCTGGGGCCAGGGGTAAGCAGTTCTTC.

The rearrangement links TRBV18 to TRBJ1-6, with D hard to call. V was shortened by 6 bases and J by 3 bases, with 9 bases between the two germline ends. The CDR3 consists of 14 residues. Germline loops: CDR1 KGHSH, CDR2 LQKENI. CDR3 loop: CASSLEVYNSPLHF. In DNA form, the CDR3 reads TGTGCCAGCTCGCTAGAGGTCTATAATTCACCCCTCCACTTT.

The chain links TRBV19 to TRBJ2-6, with D possibly being TRBD1 (6 bases). The V and J ends lost 3 bases and 0 bases respectively, with 12 bases between them. The CDR3 runs to 17 residues. Germline values: CDR1 LNHDA, CDR2 SQIVND (reference sequence). The CDR3 DNA reads TGTGCCAGTAGTATTCAGGTAGGGGGCTCTGGGGCCAACGTCCTGACTTTC. Translation: CASSIQVGGSGANVLTF.

This clone was detected once. This chain connects TRBV18 to TRBJ1-1, with 8 bases identical to TRBD1. V shed 4 bases, J shed 6 bases, and the junction held 10 bases outside the gene matches. In germline, CDR1 is KGHSH, CDR2 LQKENI. The CDR3 covers 15 residues. The DNA of the CDR3 is TGTGCCAGCTCACTCGGACAGGGTGGTAGGTCTGAAGCTTTCTTT. This encodes CASSLGQGGRSEAFF.

This sequence joins TRBV2 and TRBJ2-7; D is unresolved. CDR3 length: 12 amino acids. CDR1 is SNHLY, CDR2 FYNNEI, per germline. V shed 8 bases and J shed 5 bases, with 13 bases lying between them. This CDR3 reads CASGQNGHEQYF. The CDR3 DNA is TGTGCCAGCGGGCAGAACGGCCACGAGCAGTACTTC. Full variable domain (missing parts from reference TRBV2 and TRBJ2-7): EPEVTQTPSHQVTQMGQEVILRCVPISNHLYFYWYRQILGQKVEFLVSFYNNEISEKSEIFDDQFSVERPDGSNFTLKIRSTKLEDSAMYFCASGQNGHEQYFGPGTRLTVT.

The CDR3 spells CASALLSGGLNQETQYF. The DNA of the CDR3 is TGTGCTAGTGCCTTGCTCTCGGGGGGGTTGAATCAAGAGACCCAGTACTTC. This chain uses TRBV12-5 with TRBJ2-5; TRBD2 aligns across 8 bases. Trimming cost V 7 bases and J 2 bases; bases outside gene matches: 15. This CDR3 region has 17 residues. Germline V gene sequence: CDR1 LGHNT, CDR2 FRNRAP.

This clone appeared a single time. The chain is built from TRBV29-1 and TRBJ1-2, with 9 bases matching TRBD1. Trimming cost V 6 bases and J 6 bases; bases outside gene matches: 11. Germline loops: CDR1 SQVTM, CDR2 ANQGSEA. CDR3 length: 14 residues. In DNA, the CDR3 is TGCAGCGTAGAAATAACCGGGACAGGGAATGGCTACACCTTC. This sequence encodes CSVEITGTGNGYTF.

The chain employs TRBV5-6 and TRBJ2-2; TRBD1 aligns across 7 bases. CDR3 length: 18 amino acids. Germline V gene sequence: CDR1 SGHDT, CDR2 YYEEEE. V lost 2 bases to trimming and J lost 6 bases; unmatched junction nucleotides: 16. Here the CDR3 reads CASSFGYGGRGLAGELFF. DNA of the CDR3: TGTGCCAGCAGCTTCGGGTACGGAGGCAGGGGGTTAGCCGGGGAGCTGTTTTTT.

Only one count was recorded for this clone. J is TRBJ2-7 and V is TRBV4-2, with 9 bases fitting TRBD2. CDR1 is LGHNA and CDR2 is YNFKEQ in the germline V gene. CDR3 length equals 17 residues. Trimming removed 4 bases from V and 10 bases from J; junction bases left unmatched: 20. In DNA form, the CDR3 reads TGTGCCAGCAGCCCAGCACCTGGGACTAGCCCTACGAGTCCCCAGTACTTC. Amino acids: CASSPAPGTSPTSPQYF.

The chain couples TRBV6-1 to TRBJ1-5, with TRBD1 identical over 7 bases. CDR1 and CDR2 from the germline V gene are MNHNS and SASEGT. V shed 2 bases, J shed 7 bases, and the junction held 5 bases outside the gene matches. The CDR3 is 14 amino acids. The CDR3 region is CASSESQGGQPQHF. CDR3 sequence (DNA): TGTGCCAGCAGTGAATCGCAGGGGGGCCAGCCCCAGCATTTT.

This clone was counted a single time. The chain couples TRBV6-5 to TRBJ2-1; 7 nucleotides align to TRBD1. V dropped 6 bases and J dropped 4; count of bases not matched to a gene: 3. This CDR3 is built from 13 residues. Per germline, CDR1 MNHEY and CDR2 SVGAGI. The CDR3 DNA follows: TGTGCCAGCAGACAGGGGAATTACAATGAGCAGTTCTTC. Amino acids: CASRQGNYNEQFF.

This clone occurred once. The rearrangement joins TRBV3-1 (or the pseudogene TRBV3-2) to TRBJ2-1; TRBD2 agrees at 11 bases. The CDR3 has 17 amino acids. Germline loops: CDR1 LGHDT, CDR2 YNNKEL (reference sequence). The V gene end was trimmed by 1 base and the J gene end by 2 bases; junction bases not matched to a gene: 4. The CDR3 loop is CASSQAGLAGAYNEQFF. The CDR3 DNA reads TGTGCCAGCAGCCAAGCCGGACTAGCGGGTGCCTACAATGAGCAGTTCTTC.

The rearrangement joins TRBV7-6 to TRBJ2-3; 12 bases are shared with TRBD2. The trim removed 5 bases at V and 8 bases at J, leaving 8 bases unmatched. This CDR3 has 15 residues. The germline CDR1 and CDR2 sequences are SGHVS and FNYEAQ. The CDR3 DNA is TGTGCCAGCAGCGGCTCTAGCGGGAGGGTGGGTACGCAGTATTTT. This gives the protein CASSGSSGRVGTQYF.

The J gene is TRBJ1-1, the V gene TRBV6-5, with D possibly TRBD1 on 5 matching bases. V dropped 6 bases and J dropped 1 base, with 12 bases sitting between them. The CDR3 is 14 amino acids. Germline V gene sequence: CDR1 MNHEY, CDR2 SVGAGI. The CDR3 DNA reads as TGTGCCAGCAGGAAAGGGGCCGGGAACACTGAAGCTTTCTTT. As protein: CASRKGAGNTEAFF.

The chain has TRBV5-4 and TRBJ2-4; weak D call: TRBD1 (5 bases). CDR1 and CDR2 (germline): SGHNT, YYREEE (reference sequence). The ends were cut back, 1 base at V and 6 bases at J, with 5 bases in the middle. The CDR3 has 12 residues. CDR3 sequence (DNA): TGTGCCAGCAGCTTGAGGGGAAACATTCAGTACTTC. Amino acids: CASSLRGNIQYF.

The V gene is TRBV11-2, the J gene TRBJ1-4; D perhaps matches TRBD1 (6 bases). The CDR3 spans 14 residues. Germline values: CDR1 SGHAT, CDR2 FQNNGV. With 5 bases removed from V and 8 bases from J, the gap between germline ends came to 15 bases. CDR3 sequence (DNA): TGTGCCAGCAGCCCAGACAGGCCCGGGGAAAAACTGTTTTTT. It encodes CASSPDRPGEKLFF. The full variable domain, completed using reference TRBV11-2 and TRBJ1-4, is EAGVAQSPRYKIIEKRQSVAFWCNPISGHATLYWYQQILGQGPKLLIQFQNNGVVDDSQLPKDRFSAERLKGVDSTLKIQPAKLEDSAVYLCASSPDRPGEKLFFGSGTQLSVL.

The chain combines TRBV19 with TRBJ2-1, with 13 nucleotides matching TRBD2. The germline gives CDR1 LNHDA, CDR2 SQIVND (reference sequence). Trimming removed 5 bases from V and 2 bases from J; junction bases left unmatched: 6. There are 17 residues in the CDR3. The CDR3 is CASSAGLAGETYNEQFF. Here the CDR3 DNA reads TGTGCCAGTAGTGCCGGACTAGCGGGAGAGACCTACAATGAGCAGTTCTTC.

This clone was counted a single time. The chain combines TRBV29-1 with TRBJ2-3, with 8 bases aligning to TRBD2. J gave up 3 bases and V 8 bases, and 13 bases lay outside the gene matches. This CDR3 has 15 residues. Germline-derived CDR1 and CDR2 are SQVTM and ANQGSEA. CDR3 DNA sequence: TGCAGCATTAGGGATGGCGGGAGGAGGACAGATACGCAGTATTTT. It yields the protein CSIRDGGRRTDTQYF.

The chain joins TRBV7-6 to TRBJ2-7, with 7 bases lining up with TRBD1. The germline gives CDR1 SGHVS, CDR2 FNYEAQ. Unmatched junction bases numbered 13, after V lost 5 bases and J lost 3 bases. The CDR3 extends over 16 amino acids. The DNA of the CDR3 is TGTGCCAGCAGCCCCCTGGAGGAAGGGGGCATCTACGAGCAGTACTTC. As protein: CASSPLEEGGIYEQYF.

This chain connects TRBV3-1 (or the pseudogene TRBV3-2) to TRBJ2-7; TRBD1 agrees at 9 bases. The CDR3 runs to 16 residues. Germline assignment: CDR1 LGHDT and CDR2 YNNKEL (reference sequence). Trimming cost V 5 bases and J 6 bases; bases outside gene matches: 14. In nucleotides, the CDR3 is TGTGCCAGCAGCTCAAGTGGGGGGACAGGGTCTACCGAGCAGTACTTC. Protein product: CASSSSGGTGSTEQYF.

The chain combines TRBV27 with TRBJ2-3; D gene uncertain. The CDR3 spans 14 residues. CDR1 is MNHEY, CDR2 SMNVEV, per germline (reference sequence). Trimming took 5 bases from V and 3 from J, leaving 12 bases between them. CDR3 amino acids: CASSPLAQTDTQYF. Here the CDR3 DNA reads TGTGCCAGCAGTCCCTTGGCCCAGACAGATACGCAGTATTTT.

A note on this clone: This sample also contains other DNA sequences that code for the same CDR3. The genes are TRBV3-1 (or the pseudogene TRBV3-2) and TRBJ1-1; D gene uncertain. This CDR3 is built from 13 residues. Trimming removed 0 bases at V and 5 bases at J, with 7 bases between. Germline values: CDR1 LGHDT, CDR2 YNNKEL (reference sequence). This CDR3 reads CASSQDGGTEAFF. The DNA for the CDR3 is TGTGCCAGCAGCCAAGATGGAGGGACTGAAGCTTTCTTT.

This clone was recorded only once. The J gene is TRBJ1-4, the V gene TRBV6-2 or TRBV6-3; D possibly corresponds to TRBD1 (6 bases). The CDR3 extends over 15 amino acids. V dropped 5 bases and J dropped 4 bases, with 14 bases sitting between them. Per germline, CDR1 MNHEY and CDR2 SVGEGT. The CDR3 protein is CASSPRTGLNEKLFF. The CDR3 DNA sequence: TGTGCCAGCAGTCCCCGCACAGGGCTTAATGAAAAACTGTTTTTT.

The V call is TRBV28, the J call TRBJ2-5; 12 nucleotides line up with TRBD1. V shed 2 bases and J 5 bases; nucleotides not matched to a gene: 6. Germline CDR1 reads MDHEN; CDR2 reads SYDVKM. The CDR3 runs 16 residues. The CDR3 spells CASSLGTGGVQETQYF. The CDR3 nucleotides read TGTGCCAGCAGTTTAGGGACAGGGGGCGTCCAGGAGACCCAGTACTTC.

The V call is TRBV5-6, the J call TRBJ2-1, with TRBD1 matching 9 bases. V lost 4 bases to trimming and J lost 1 base; unmatched junction nucleotides: 6. The CDR3 loop spans 16 amino acids. Germline V gene lookup returns CDR1 SGHDT and CDR2 YYEEEE. CDR3 sequence (DNA): TGTGCCAGCAGCCGGACGGACAGGGGTTCCTACAATGAGCAGTTCTTC. Protein: CASSRTDRGSYNEQFF.

The rearrangement joins TRBV11-3 to TRBJ2-4, with D tentatively TRBD2 (6 bases). V was trimmed by 3 bases and J by 2 bases, leaving 8 bases between them. The CDR3 has 14 residues. Germline CDR1 is SGHNT and CDR2 is YENEEA. The CDR3 coding sequence is TGTGCCAGCAGCTTTGGGACTCCCAAAAACATTCAGTACTTC. It codes for CASSFGTPKNIQYF.